This T cell receptor (beta chain) was sequenced in a study of OX40 agonist ivuxolimab in advanced cancers. Study context: The treatment was a fully human IgG2 OX40 agonist, ivuxolimab. Study findings and constraints: Expanded clones tended on average to be more numerous among CD8+ T cells than CD4+. At 0.1 to 3.0 mg/kg, CD4+ and CD8+ blood T cells expanded clonally by week 6. No antigen was identified for the clonally expanded peripheral T cells.

Worth noting for this clone: The target antigen is unknown.

Repertoires were generated with immunoSEQ multiplex PCR, while TCRdb's copy carries only in-frame clones and drops some. This sample has approximately 22,000 clones; around 80% occur once, and the top ten carry over 30%. This receptor was identified in an adult with an advanced solid tumor such as melanoma, head and neck, liver or kidney cancer. The sample here was CD4+ or CD8+ T cells sorted from blood, taken in a trial of the OX40 agonist ivuxolimab.

CDR3 bases: TGTGCCTGCGGGACAGGACAGTTCTTC. The encoded protein is CACGTGQFF. This chain connects TRBV28 to TRBJ2-1, with 8 bases matching TRBD1. J lost 13 bases, V lost 11 bases, and 4 bases had no gene match. Germline CDR1 and CDR2: MDHEN and SYDVKM. The CDR3 covers 9 residues.